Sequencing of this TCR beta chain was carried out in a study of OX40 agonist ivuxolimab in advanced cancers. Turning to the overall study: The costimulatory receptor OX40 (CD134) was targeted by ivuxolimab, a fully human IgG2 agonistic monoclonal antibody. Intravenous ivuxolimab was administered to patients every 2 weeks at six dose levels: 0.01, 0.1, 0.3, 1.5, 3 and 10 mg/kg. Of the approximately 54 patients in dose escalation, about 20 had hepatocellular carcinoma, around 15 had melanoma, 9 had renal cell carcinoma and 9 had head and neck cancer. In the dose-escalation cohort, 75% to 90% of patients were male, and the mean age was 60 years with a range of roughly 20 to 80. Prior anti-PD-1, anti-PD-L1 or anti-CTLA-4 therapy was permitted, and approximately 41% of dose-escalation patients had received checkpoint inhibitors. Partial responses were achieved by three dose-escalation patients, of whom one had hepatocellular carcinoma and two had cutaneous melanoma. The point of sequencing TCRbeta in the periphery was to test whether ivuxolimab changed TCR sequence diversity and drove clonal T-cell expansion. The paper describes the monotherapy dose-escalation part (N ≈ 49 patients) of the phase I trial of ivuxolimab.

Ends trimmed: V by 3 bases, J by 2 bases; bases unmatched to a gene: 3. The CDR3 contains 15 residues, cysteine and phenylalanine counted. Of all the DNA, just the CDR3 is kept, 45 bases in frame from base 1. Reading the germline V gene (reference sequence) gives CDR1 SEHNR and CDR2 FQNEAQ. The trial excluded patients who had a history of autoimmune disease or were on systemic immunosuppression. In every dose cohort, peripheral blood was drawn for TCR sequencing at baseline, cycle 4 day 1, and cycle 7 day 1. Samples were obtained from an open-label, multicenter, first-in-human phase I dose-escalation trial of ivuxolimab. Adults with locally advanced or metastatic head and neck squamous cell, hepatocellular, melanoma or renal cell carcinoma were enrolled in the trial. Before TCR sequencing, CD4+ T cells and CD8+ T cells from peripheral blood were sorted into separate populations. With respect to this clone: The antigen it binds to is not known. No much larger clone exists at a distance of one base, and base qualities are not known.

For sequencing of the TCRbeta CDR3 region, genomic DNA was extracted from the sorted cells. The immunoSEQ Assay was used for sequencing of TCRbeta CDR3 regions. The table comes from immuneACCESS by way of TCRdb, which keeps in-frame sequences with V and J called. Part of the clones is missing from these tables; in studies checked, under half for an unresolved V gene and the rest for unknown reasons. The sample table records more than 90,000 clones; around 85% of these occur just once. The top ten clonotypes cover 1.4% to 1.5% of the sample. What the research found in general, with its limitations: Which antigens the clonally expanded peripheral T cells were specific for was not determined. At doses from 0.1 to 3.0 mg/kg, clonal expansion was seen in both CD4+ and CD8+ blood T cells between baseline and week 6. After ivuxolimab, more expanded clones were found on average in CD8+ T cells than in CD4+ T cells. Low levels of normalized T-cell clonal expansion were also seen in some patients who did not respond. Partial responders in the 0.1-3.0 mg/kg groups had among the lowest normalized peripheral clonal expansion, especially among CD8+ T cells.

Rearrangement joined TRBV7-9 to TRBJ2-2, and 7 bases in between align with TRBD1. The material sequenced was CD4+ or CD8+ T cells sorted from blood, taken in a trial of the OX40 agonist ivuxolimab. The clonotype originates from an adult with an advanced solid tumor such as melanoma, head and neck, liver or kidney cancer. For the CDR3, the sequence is CASSFGTVNTGELFF. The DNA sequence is TGTGCCAGCAGCTTCGGGACAGTTAACACCGGGGAGCTGTTTTTT.